The 30 T cell receptor beta chains reported below all come from one sample, sequenced in a study of CD8 T cells in ankylosing spondylitis. TCRdb independently ran MiXCR on the 5' RACE reads; one entry per CDR3 protein. The table has around 23,000 distinct CDR3 sequences, around 17% seen once. Sequencing was done on a sample of blood. These TCRs come from a male donor with ankylosing spondylitis or in good health (not recorded which).

Comment on this clonotype: At one boundary the junction diverges from the germline segment, which might be a read error. V is TRBV7-2 and J is TRBJ2-3; 8 nucleotides align to TRBD2. Germline V gives CDR1 SGHTA, CDR2 FQGNSA. The CDR3 is 18 residues long. The CDR3 DNA follows: TGTGCCAGCAGTTTAGGGGGGCTAGCGGGCGTCAGCACAGATACGCAGTATTTT. The encoded protein is CASSLGGLAGVSTDTQYF.

This clonotype has only a few counts. V usage is TRBV4-2 and J usage is TRBJ2-4; no definite D call. CDR3 length equals 14 residues. Per the germline V gene, CDR1 is LGHNA and CDR2 is YNFKEQ. V lost 4 bases to trimming and J lost 8 bases, with 15 bases between them. This CDR3 is CASSPGGPVDIQYF. CDR3 in DNA: TGTGCCAGCAGCCCCGGTGGCCCCGTGGACATTCAGTACTTC.

This clonotype has a count of ten or more. The chain recombines TRBV7-2 with TRBJ2-1; D possibly corresponds to TRBD2 (5 bases). Germline assignment: CDR1 SGHTA and CDR2 FQGNSA. This CDR3 comprises 13 residues. Trimming stripped 1 base from V and 5 bases from J, with 6 bases between. In DNA form, the CDR3 reads TGTGCCAGCAGCTTAGGACTAAACAATGAGCAGTTCTTC. It translates to CASSLGLNNEQFF.

This clonotype showed up just a few times. The chain recombines TRBV9 with TRBJ2-1; D gene ambiguous. V lost 4 bases, J lost 0 bases, and 5 bases lay in between. Germline V CDR1 and CDR2: SGDLS, YYNGEE. The CDR3 has 13 residues. CDR3 nucleotide sequence: TGTGCCAGCAGCTTAAGCTCCTACAATGAGCAGTTCTTC. It specifies CASSLSSYNEQFF.

This chain joins TRBV12-3 or TRBV12-4 and TRBJ2-1; D is perhaps TRBD2 (5 bases). V was shortened by 6 bases and J by 0 bases, with 15 bases between the two germline ends. This CDR3 has 16 residues. In DNA form, the CDR3 reads TGTGCCAGCAGCCTCCGTGGGAGACCCTCCTACAATGAGCAGTTCTTC. Its protein is CASSLRGRPSYNEQFF.

The chain carries TRBV28 and TRBJ2-1; D perhaps matches TRBD1 (5 bases). V lost 10 bases and J lost 0, with 16 bases in between. CDR3 length: 15 amino acids. Germline V gene sequence: CDR1 MDHEN, CDR2 SYDVKM. CDR3 bases: TGTGCCACCACTAAAGGGGTTAACTCCTACAATGAGCAGTTCTTC. Translated: CATTKGVNSYNEQFF. The whole variable domain, remainder taken from reference TRBV28 and TRBJ2-1, is DVKVTQSSRYLVKRTGEKVFLECVQDMDHENMFWYRQDPGLGLRLIYFSYDVKMKEKGDIPEGYSVSREKKERFSLILESASTNQTSMYLCATTKGVNSYNEQFFGPGTRLTVL.

This clonotype was counted a few times. The chain couples TRBV11-2 to TRBJ2-7, with 7 bases lining up with TRBD1. After removal of 2 bases from V and 4 bases from J, the junction contained 5 bases not matched to a gene. Germline V lookup: CDR1 SGHAT, CDR2 FQNNGV. The length of the CDR3 is 14 residues. CDR3 protein: CASSLTGQFYEQYF. In DNA, the CDR3 is TGTGCCAGCAGCTTAACGGGACAGTTTTACGAGCAGTACTTC.

This clonotype appeared a few times. This sequence joins TRBV7-2 and TRBJ1-5; D possibly corresponds to TRBD1 (5 bases). Deletions cut 1 base from V and 4 bases from J, with 11 bases between. Germline CDR1 SGHTA, CDR2 FQGNSA. This CDR3 has 15 amino acids. The CDR3 region has the DNA TGTGCCAGCAGCTTAGGGGGCTGGGGTAATCAGCCCCAGCATTTT. Its protein is CASSLGGWGNQPQHF. Filled out from reference TRBV7-2 and TRBJ1-5, the complete variable domain reads GAGVSQSPSNKVTEKGKDVELRCDPISGHTALYWYRQSLGQGLEFLIYFQGNSAPDKSGLPSDRFSAERTGGSVSTLTIQRTQQEDSAVYLCASSLGGWGNQPQHFGDGTRLSIL.

This rearrangement joins TRBV7-6 to TRBJ2-2, with D perhaps TRBD1 or TRBD2 (5 bases each). The germline CDR1 and CDR2 sequences are SGHVS and FNYEAQ. The length of the CDR3 is 16 residues. Trimming stripped 1 base from V and 0 bases from J, with 9 bases between. The DNA of the CDR3 is TGTGCCAGCAGCTTAGGGGACGCCCCGAACACCGGGGAGCTGTTTTTT. It translates to CASSLGDAPNTGELFF.

This clonotype was counted between two and nine times. The chain joins TRBV10-2 to TRBJ2-1; no clear D. The CDR3 loop spans 13 amino acids. Per the germline V gene, CDR1 is WSHSY and CDR2 is SAAADI. Between the trimmed V and J ends, which lost 4 bases and 3 bases, there was a span of 7 bases. This CDR3 is CASSVTRYNEQFF. As DNA, the CDR3 is TGCGCCAGCAGTGTCACTCGCTACAATGAGCAGTTCTTC.

This clonotype has ten or more counts. This CDR3 reads CASSSGYRNQPQHF. The CDR3 DNA follows: TGTGCCAGCAGTTCCGGGTATCGCAATCAGCCCCAGCATTTT. The rearrangement uses TRBV12-3 or TRBV12-4 and TRBJ1-5; no clear D. Deletions cut 4 bases from V and 2 bases from J, with 9 bases between. The CDR3 runs 14 residues.

CDR3 sequence (DNA): TGTGCCACCAGCAGAGATTTTACGGCCTGGCAGCAGTACGTC. Amino acid sequence: CATSRDFTAWQQYV. This chain uses TRBV15 with TRBJ2-7; D unclear. V gave up 0 bases and J gave up 8 bases, with 14 bases separating them. The CDR3 has 14 amino acids. Germline-derived CDR1 and CDR2 are LNHNV and YYDKDF (reference sequence).

This clonotype has a count of ten or more. The chain employs TRBV12-3 or TRBV12-4 and TRBJ2-3; TRBD2 matches 10 bases. After removal of 5 bases from V and 13 bases from J, the junction contained 9 bases not matched to a gene. This CDR3 comprises 13 residues. CDR3 bases: TGTGCCAGCAGTCCCCGAAGCGGGGGGGATAAGTATTTT. Translation gives CASSPRSGGDKYF.

This clonotype was detected many times. The chain combines TRBV7-3 with TRBJ1-1; D is uncertain. Germline V gene lookup returns CDR1 SGHTA and CDR2 FQGTGA. Trimming removed 1 base at V and 9 bases at J, with 12 bases between. The CDR3 totals 13 residues. The CDR3 region has the DNA TGTGCCAGCAGCTTAATCGGCGGGTCGCAAGCTTTCTTT. Residues: CASSLIGGSQAFF.

The chain joins TRBV29-1 to TRBJ2-3; the match to TRBD1 covers 7 bases. V was pared by 3 bases and J by 2 bases, with 2 bases of the junction left unmatched. The CDR3 is made up of 13 amino acids. Germline-derived CDR1 and CDR2 are SQVTM and ANQGSEA. The CDR3 DNA sequence: TGCAGCGTTGAGGGACAGCTCACAGATACGCAGTATTTT. Its translation is CSVEGQLTDTQYF.

This clonotype showed up many times. V usage is TRBV29-1 and J usage is TRBJ1-4, with D possibly being TRBD1 (6 bases). The CDR3 covers 15 residues. V was pared by 6 bases and J by 3 bases, with 17 bases between. Germline CDR1 reads SQVTM; CDR2 reads ANQGSEA. DNA of the CDR3: TGCAGCGTAGCCGGGACGGACAGCGCTAATGAAAAACTGTTTTTT. Its protein is CSVAGTDSANEKLFF.

The V and J genes are TRBV2 and TRBJ2-2; no firm D call. Germline loops: CDR1 SNHLY, CDR2 FYNNEI. The CDR3 is 15 amino acids. Between the trimmed V and J ends, which lost 6 bases and 3 bases, there was a span of 14 bases. The DNA of the CDR3 is TGTGCCAGCAGCGCGGTGAGCGCCGACACCGGGGAGCTGTTTTTT. It encodes CASSAVSADTGELFF.

J is TRBJ2-2 and V is TRBV20-1; 10 positions match TRBD1. CDR1 is DFQATT, CDR2 SNEGSKA, per germline (reference sequence). Trimming removed 3 bases from V and 0 bases from J; junction bases left unmatched: 4. CDR3 size: 16 residues. The CDR3 reads CSARDRGAPNTGELFF. The DNA of the CDR3 is TGCAGTGCTAGGGACAGGGGGGCACCGAACACCGGGGAGCTGTTTTTT.

The V gene is TRBV28, the J gene TRBJ1-4; D unclear. Trimming shortened V by 6 bases and J by 1 base, and 9 bases separated the two germline ends. There are 14 residues in the CDR3. The germline V gene encodes CDR1 MDHEN and CDR2 SYDVKM. The DNA of the CDR3 is TGTGCCAGCAGCCGCCCCTTAACTAATGAAAAACTGTTTTTT. It translates to CASSRPLTNEKLFF.

This chain links TRBV7-3 with TRBJ2-5; 7 bases align to TRBD1. V was pared by 1 base and J by 6 bases, with 5 bases of the junction left unmatched. This CDR3 has 14 amino acids. Per the germline V gene, CDR1 is SGHTA and CDR2 is FQGTGA. The CDR3 sequence: CASSLIGGGQTQYF. For the CDR3, the DNA is TGTGCCAGCAGCTTAATAGGGGGCGGCCAGACCCAGTACTTC.

In nucleotides, the CDR3 is TGCGCCAGCAGCCAAGGCAGCGGGGCCCCTACCCAGTACTTC. Its translation is CASSQGSGAPTQYF. V usage is TRBV4-3 and J usage is TRBJ2-5; 7 nucleotides agree with TRBD2. Germline loops: CDR1 LGHNA, CDR2 YSLEER. The CDR3 spans 14 residues. Trimming took 1 base from V and 8 from J; bases not matched to a gene: 7.

This clonotype has ten or more counts. The rearrangement links TRBV7-3 to TRBJ2-5; D call uncertain. Deletions cut 3 bases from V and 1 base from J, with 6 bases between. This CDR3 is built from 13 residues. CDR1 SGHTA and CDR2 FQGTGA come from the germline V gene. The CDR3: CASSFLGQETQYF. For the CDR3, the DNA is TGTGCCAGCAGCTTTTTGGGCCAAGAGACCCAGTACTTC.

This rearrangement joins TRBV29-1 to TRBJ2-3; D possibly matches TRBD1 or TRBD2 (5 bases each). The CDR3 runs to 15 residues. CDR1 is SQVTM and CDR2 is ANQGSEA in the germline V gene. The ends were cut back, 4 bases at V and 4 bases at J, with 18 bases in the middle. CDR3 sequence reads: CSVATPGRTADTQYF. The CDR3 DNA sequence: TGCAGCGTTGCTACACCGGGACGTACTGCAGATACGCAGTATTTT.

This clonotype was observed at least ten times. The gene calls are TRBV29-1 and TRBJ1-1; D is possibly TRBD1 (6 bases). The V and J ends lost 6 bases and 2 bases respectively, with 13 bases between them. Germline loops: CDR1 SQVTM, CDR2 ANQGSEA. The CDR3 spans 13 residues. Here the CDR3 DNA reads TGCAGCGTGGATACAGGGTTCAACACTGAAGCTTTCTTT. Translation gives CSVDTGFNTEAFF.

This clonotype was observed a handful of times. The V and J genes are TRBV5-1 and TRBJ1-1; no definite D call. The V and J ends lost 2 bases and 1 base respectively, with 9 bases between them. Germline V gives CDR1 SGHRS, CDR2 YFSETQ. The CDR3 consists of 14 residues. In DNA form, the CDR3 reads TGCGCCAGCAGCTTCGAGTACTCGAACACTGAAGCTTTCTTT. Amino acids: CASSFEYSNTEAFF.

CDR3 DNA: TGCGCCAGCAGCCTCCGGAGGACAGCTAATGAAAAACTGTTTTTT. Translated: CASSLRRTANEKLFF. The V gene is TRBV4-1, the J gene TRBJ1-4, with D possibly matching TRBD1 (6 bases). V lost 4 bases and J 3 bases, leaving 12 bases between the germline ends. The CDR3 is made up of 15 amino acids. CDR1 is MGHRA, CDR2 YSYEKL, per germline.

This clonotype showed up many times. The CDR3 DNA follows: TGTGCCAGCAGAGGGGGGACTAATGAAAAACTGTTTTTT. Translated, it gives CASRGGTNEKLFF. The chain links TRBV28 to TRBJ1-4; weak D call: TRBD1 (6 bases). Trimming pared 6 bases from V and 2 bases from J, leaving 7 bases between. CDR1 and CDR2 (germline): MDHEN, SYDVKM. This CDR3 has 13 residues.

This clonotype turned up a few times. The chain carries TRBV7-9 and TRBJ1-1; 10 bases align to TRBD1. J lost 4 bases, V lost 4 bases, and 9 bases had no gene match. This CDR3 region has 16 residues. The germline V gene encodes CDR1 SEHNR and CDR2 FQNEAQ (reference sequence). This CDR3 is CASSSLTGGRGTEAFF. The CDR3 nucleotides are TGTGCCAGCAGCTCCTTGACAGGGGGCCGGGGCACTGAAGCTTTCTTT.

This clonotype was detected only a few times. The chain couples TRBV3-1 to TRBJ2-3, with D maybe TRBD1 (5 bases). V gave up 0 bases and J gave up 6 bases, with 13 bases separating them. CDR1 is LGHDT and CDR2 is YNNKEL in the germline V gene (reference sequence). The CDR3 is 15 residues long. This CDR3 is CASSQDWSTADTQYF. DNA of the CDR3: TGTGCCAGCAGCCAAGATTGGTCGACAGCGGATACGCAGTATTTT.

This clonotype is medium-sized. CDR3 region: CASSQDVSFYNEQFF. The CDR3 DNA reads TGCGCCAGCAGCCAAGATGTGTCTTTCTACAATGAGCAGTTCTTC. This rearrangement joins TRBV4-3 to TRBJ2-1, with no clear D. The CDR3 sequence is 15 residues long. V was clipped by 0 bases and J by 3 bases, with 9 bases between them. CDR1 and CDR2 from the germline V gene are LGHNA and YSLEER.